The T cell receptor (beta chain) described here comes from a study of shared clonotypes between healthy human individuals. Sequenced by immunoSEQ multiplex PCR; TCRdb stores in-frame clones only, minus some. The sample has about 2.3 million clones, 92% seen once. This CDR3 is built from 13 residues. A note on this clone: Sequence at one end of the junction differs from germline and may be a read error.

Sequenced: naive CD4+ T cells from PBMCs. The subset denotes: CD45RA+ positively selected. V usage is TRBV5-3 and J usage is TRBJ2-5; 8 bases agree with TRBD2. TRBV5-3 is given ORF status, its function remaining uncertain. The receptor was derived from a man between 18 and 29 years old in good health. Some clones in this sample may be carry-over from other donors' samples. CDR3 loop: CASSSGGGETQYF. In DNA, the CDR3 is TGTGCCAGCAGCTCGGGAGGGGGAGAGACCCAGTACTTC.